Listed below are T cell receptor beta chains from one sample, sequenced in a study of T cells in Graves' hyperthyroidism and ophthalmopathy. TCRdb independently ran MiXCR on the multiplex PCR reads; one entry per CDR3 protein. The table lists roughly 420,000 distinct CDR3 sequences, more than 15% of them singletons, with approximately 14% in the top ten. The sample consisted of blood. These receptors all come from a woman aged 18-29 years with Graves' hyperthyroidism. Each CDR3 is given with its conserved first and last residue. The D gene is left open where the match is weak. Only part of the rows carry a size: once, few, many, or a class if the clone is expanded.

CDR3aa: CSARAYGQTSKRNYEQYF; d_gene: .; abundance: many; v_gene: TRBV20-1; j_gene: TRBJ2-7
CDR3aa: CASSLKGGASNEQFF; d_gene: TRBD1; abundance: many; v_gene: TRBV18; j_gene: TRBJ2-1
CDR3aa: CASSLGPATGGSEQYF; d_gene: TRBD1; abundance: many; v_gene: TRBV7-2; j_gene: TRBJ2-7
CDR3aa: CSVEQENTGELFF; d_gene: .; abundance: few; v_gene: TRBV29-1; j_gene: TRBJ2-2
CDR3aa: CASFPSEPTDTQYF; d_gene: .; abundance: many; v_gene: TRBV2; j_gene: TRBJ2-3
CDR3aa: CAGSFTGNLKGGYTF; d_gene: .; abundance: .; v_gene: TRBV28; j_gene: TRBJ1-2
CDR3aa: CASSLAGTGGRDGYTF; d_gene: TRBD1; abundance: few; v_gene: TRBV7-2; j_gene: TRBJ1-2
CDR3aa: CSASMTSGGASENEQFF; d_gene: TRBD2; abundance: many; v_gene: TRBV20-1; j_gene: TRBJ2-1
CDR3aa: CASSLRAQGPISNEQFF; d_gene: .; abundance: many; v_gene: TRBV11-1; j_gene: TRBJ2-1
CDR3aa: CASSFPQGQSRSPQHF; d_gene: .; abundance: many; v_gene: TRBV28; j_gene: TRBJ1-5
CDR3aa: CASSIMAGGIDTQYF; d_gene: TRBD2; abundance: .; v_gene: TRBV19; j_gene: TRBJ2-3
CDR3aa: CASSSHGDSNQPQHF; d_gene: .; abundance: few; v_gene: TRBV5-1; j_gene: TRBJ1-5
CDR3aa: CASIGGVTEAFF; d_gene: .; abundance: many; v_gene: TRBV2; j_gene: TRBJ1-1
CDR3aa: CASSLRHQGSYEQYF; d_gene: .; abundance: few; v_gene: TRBV4-2; j_gene: TRBJ2-7
CDR3aa: CASSLLGQVKDTQYF; d_gene: TRBD1; abundance: .; v_gene: TRBV27; j_gene: TRBJ2-3
CDR3aa: CASSFPSRGTANYGYTF; d_gene: .; abundance: many; v_gene: TRBV11-2; j_gene: TRBJ1-2
CDR3aa: CSARGTSTADTQYF; d_gene: TRBD2; abundance: few; v_gene: TRBV20-1; j_gene: TRBJ2-3
CDR3aa: CASRLIGAYEQYF; d_gene: .; abundance: .; v_gene: TRBV6-2/TRBV6-3; j_gene: TRBJ2-7
CDR3aa: CASSLSRSPMTSGDYNEQFF; d_gene: TRBD2; abundance: many; v_gene: TRBV9; j_gene: TRBJ2-1
CDR3aa: CASSQPGTVGYGYTF; d_gene: .; abundance: .; v_gene: TRBV4-1; j_gene: TRBJ1-2
CDR3aa: CTSSQNPPGGNTIYF; d_gene: .; abundance: .; v_gene: TRBV7-9; j_gene: TRBJ1-3
CDR3aa: CASSYNRVEDEQFF; d_gene: .; abundance: few; v_gene: TRBV7-6; j_gene: TRBJ2-1
CDR3aa: CASIQGGNSNQPQHF; d_gene: .; abundance: many; v_gene: TRBV28; j_gene: TRBJ1-5
CDR3aa: CASSLVRGSETQYF; d_gene: .; abundance: many; v_gene: TRBV5-1; j_gene: TRBJ2-5
CDR3aa: CATSARSGAQETQYF; d_gene: TRBD2; abundance: many; v_gene: TRBV24-1; j_gene: TRBJ2-5
CDR3aa: CATSRDEQFLSPYEAFF; d_gene: .; abundance: many; v_gene: TRBV15; j_gene: TRBJ1-1
CDR3aa: CASSSYRVEGYGYTF; d_gene: .; abundance: few; v_gene: TRBV5-4; j_gene: TRBJ1-2
CDR3aa: CASSFNGRSQHF; d_gene: .; abundance: .; v_gene: TRBV7-2; j_gene: TRBJ1-5
CDR3aa: CASSLAQGEYEQYF; d_gene: TRBD1; abundance: many; v_gene: TRBV7-9; j_gene: TRBJ2-7
CDR3aa: CASAAGTAGYEQYF; d_gene: .; abundance: once; v_gene: TRBV27; j_gene: TRBJ2-7
CDR3aa: CASSLRLTNTGELFF; d_gene: .; abundance: .; v_gene: TRBV5-6; j_gene: TRBJ2-2
CDR3aa: CASSESGTGYETQYF; d_gene: TRBD1; abundance: .; v_gene: TRBV10-1; j_gene: TRBJ2-5
CDR3aa: CATSDFGDSTDTQYF; d_gene: .; abundance: many; v_gene: TRBV24-1; j_gene: TRBJ2-3
CDR3aa: CSARDGDRALETF; d_gene: TRBD1; abundance: .; v_gene: TRBV20-1; j_gene: TRBJ1-2
CDR3aa: CASSLGGGASDEQFF; d_gene: TRBD2; abundance: .; v_gene: TRBV7-2; j_gene: TRBJ2-1
CDR3aa: CATSRDRDRGREQYF; d_gene: TRBD1; abundance: few; v_gene: TRBV15; j_gene: TRBJ2-7
CDR3aa: CASSVDLGPSPGRGYTF; d_gene: .; abundance: many; v_gene: TRBV9; j_gene: TRBJ1-2